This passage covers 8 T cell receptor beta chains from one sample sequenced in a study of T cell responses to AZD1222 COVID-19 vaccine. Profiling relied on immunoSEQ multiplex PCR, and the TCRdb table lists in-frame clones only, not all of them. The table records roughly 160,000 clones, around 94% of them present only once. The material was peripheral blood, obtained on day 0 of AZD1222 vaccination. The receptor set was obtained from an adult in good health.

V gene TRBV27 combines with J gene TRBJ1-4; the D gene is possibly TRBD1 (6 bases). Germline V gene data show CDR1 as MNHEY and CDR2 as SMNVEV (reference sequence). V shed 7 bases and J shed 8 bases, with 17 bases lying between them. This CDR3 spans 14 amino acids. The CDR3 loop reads CASTRRGGGEKLFF. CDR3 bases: TGTGCCAGCACGCGAAGAGGGGGAGGAGAAAAACTGTTTTTT. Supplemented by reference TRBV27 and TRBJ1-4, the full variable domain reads EAQVTQNPRYLITVTGKKLTVTCSQNMNHEYMSWYRQDPGLGLRQIYYSMNVEVTDKGDVPEGYKVSRKEKRNFPLILESPSPNQTSLYFCASTRRGGGEKLFFGSGTQLSVL.

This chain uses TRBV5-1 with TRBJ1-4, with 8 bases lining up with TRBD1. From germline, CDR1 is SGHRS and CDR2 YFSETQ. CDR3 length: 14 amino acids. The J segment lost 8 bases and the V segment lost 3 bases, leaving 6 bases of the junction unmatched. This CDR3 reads CASSWTGLREKLFF. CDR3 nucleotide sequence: TGCGCCAGCAGCTGGACAGGGTTGAGAGAAAAACTGTTTTTT.

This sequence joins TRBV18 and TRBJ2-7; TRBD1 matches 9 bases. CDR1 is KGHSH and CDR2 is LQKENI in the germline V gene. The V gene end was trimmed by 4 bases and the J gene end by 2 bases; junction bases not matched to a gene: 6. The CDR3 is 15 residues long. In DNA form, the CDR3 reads TGTGCCAGCTCACTTCCCGGGACAGGGCCCTACGAGCAGTACTTC. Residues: CASSLPGTGPYEQYF.

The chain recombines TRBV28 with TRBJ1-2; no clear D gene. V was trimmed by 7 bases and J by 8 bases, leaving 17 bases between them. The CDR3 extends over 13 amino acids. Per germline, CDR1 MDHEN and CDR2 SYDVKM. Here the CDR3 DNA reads TGTGCCAGCACCACTCTAGGGTTTCTAGGCTACACCTTC. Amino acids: CASTTLGFLGYTF.

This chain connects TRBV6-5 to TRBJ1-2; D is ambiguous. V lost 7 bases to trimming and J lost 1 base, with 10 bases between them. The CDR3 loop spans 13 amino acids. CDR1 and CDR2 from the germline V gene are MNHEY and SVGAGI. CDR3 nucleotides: TGTGCCAGCACTACCGGGGTTAACTATGGCTACACCTTC. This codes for CASTTGVNYGYTF.

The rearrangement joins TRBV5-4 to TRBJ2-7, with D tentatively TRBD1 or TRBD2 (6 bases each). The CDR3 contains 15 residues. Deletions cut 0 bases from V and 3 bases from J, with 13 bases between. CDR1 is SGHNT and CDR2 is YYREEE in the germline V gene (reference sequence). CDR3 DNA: TGTGCCAGCAGCTTGGAGCCAGGGGAGGTCTACGAGCAGTACTTC. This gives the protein CASSLEPGEVYEQYF.

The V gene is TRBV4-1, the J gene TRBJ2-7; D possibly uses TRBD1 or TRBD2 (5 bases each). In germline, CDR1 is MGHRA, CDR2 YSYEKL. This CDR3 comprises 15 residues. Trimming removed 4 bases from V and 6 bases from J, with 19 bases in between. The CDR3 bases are TGCGCCAGCAGCCCGACAGAGGGCGGTTCCAGCGAGCAGTACTTC. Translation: CASSPTEGGSSEQYF.

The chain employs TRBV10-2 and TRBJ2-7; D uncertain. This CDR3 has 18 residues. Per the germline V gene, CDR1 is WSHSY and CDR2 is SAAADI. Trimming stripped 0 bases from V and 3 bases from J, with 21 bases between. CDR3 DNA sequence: TGCGCCAGCAGTGAGTCGAGAGGCCCGCGGAACCCGGGCTACGAGCAGTACTTC. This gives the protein CASSESRGPRNPGYEQYF.